These 32 T cell receptor beta chains were sequenced from one sample in a study of blood T cell repertoires in COVID-19. Generated by immunoSEQ multiplex PCR, the TCRdb table keeps only in-frame clones and is missing some. The sample includes tens of thousands of clones, 86% of them seen just once. The specimen sequenced was peripheral blood. The receptors come from a man aged 50-59 years with acute or convalescent COVID-19.

This clone was seen a handful of times. This rearrangement joins TRBV5-1 to TRBJ2-7, with 9 bases identical to TRBD2. The junction had 4 bases not matched to a gene; V was cut back by 2 bases and J by 4 bases. Germline values: CDR1 SGHRS, CDR2 YFSETQ. The CDR3 is 14 residues long. This chain's CDR3 is CASSFRLADYEQYF. The CDR3 DNA sequence: TGCGCCAGCAGCTTTAGACTAGCGGATTACGAGCAGTACTTC.

This clone appeared once. The chain uses TRBV19 and TRBJ1-2; 7 bases fit TRBD1. With V trimmed by 4 bases and J by 8 bases, 7 bases remained unmatched. This CDR3 is 13 amino acids long. Germline CDR1 LNHDA, CDR2 SQIVND (reference sequence). This CDR3 is CASSNRQGGGYTF. Written as DNA, the CDR3 is TGTGCCAGTAGTAACCGACAGGGTGGCGGCTACACCTTC.

This sequence joins TRBV5-1 and TRBJ1-1; 8 bases map to TRBD1. CDR1 is SGHRS and CDR2 is YFSETQ in the germline V gene. Trimming took 3 bases from V and 5 from J; bases not matched to a gene: 9. This CDR3 contains 15 residues. CDR3 bases: TGCGCCAGCAGCTGGGGGGACAGGCAGAGGACTGAAGCTTTCTTT. Its translation is CASSWGDRQRTEAFF. Together with reference TRBV5-1 and TRBJ1-1, the CDR3 gives the full variable domain: KAGVTQTPRYLIKTRGQQVTLSCSPISGHRSVSWYQQTPGQGLQFLFEYFSETQRNKGNFPGRFSGRQFSNSRSEMNVSTLELGDSALYLCASSWGDRQRTEAFFGQGTRLTVV.

This chain joins TRBV21-1 and TRBJ1-1; the table's D call of TRBD1 was not tested on the DNA. TRBV21-1 has pseudogene status. There are 15 residues in the CDR3. CDR3 loop: CASSDCRQGSGQAFF. DNA of the CDR3: TGTGCCAGCAGCGATTGTCGACAGGGGAGTGGCCAAGCTTTCTTT.

This chain joins TRBV28 and TRBJ1-2, with D possibly matching TRBD1 (5 bases). V lost 2 bases and J 8 bases, leaving 30 bases between the germline ends. CDR1 is MDHEN and CDR2 is SYDVKM in the germline V gene. The CDR3 is 19 amino acids. As DNA, the CDR3 is TGTGCCAGCAGTTTACACGGCGGGGTGGGTTATTTGGGGCGAGAGGGCTACACCTTC. Amino acid sequence: CASSLHGGVGYLGREGYTF.

The chain recombines TRBV5-8 with TRBJ1-2; 8 nucleotides line up with TRBD1. This CDR3 spans 13 amino acids. CDR1 and CDR2 (germline): SGHTS, YDEGEE. The trim removed 4 bases at V and 6 bases at J, leaving 5 bases unmatched. The CDR3 DNA sequence: TGTGCCAGCAGCGTAAGACAGGGGAATGGCTACACCTTC. Translation gives CASSVRQGNGYTF. Combining the CDR3 with reference TRBV5-8 and TRBJ1-2 gives the whole variable domain EAGVTQSPTHLIKTRGQQATLRCSPISGHTSVYWYQQALGLGLQFLLWYDEGEERNRGNFPPRFSGRQFPNYSSELNVNALELEDSALYLCASSVRQGNGYTFGSGTRLTVV.

The chain joins TRBV7-9 to TRBJ2-3; 11 positions match TRBD2. The CDR3 is 16 amino acids. Germline CDR1 SEHNR, CDR2 FQNEAQ (reference sequence). V gave up 4 bases and J gave up 4 bases; unmatched junction bases: 7. CDR3: CASSWSSGGAADTQYF. The CDR3 nucleotides read TGTGCCAGCAGCTGGAGTAGCGGGGGGGCGGCAGATACGCAGTATTTT.

The chain combines TRBV11-2 with TRBJ2-7; TRBD1 is a possible D gene (6 bases). Germline V CDR1 and CDR2: SGHAT, FQNNGV. This CDR3 has 13 amino acids. V gave up 3 bases and J gave up 7 bases, with 13 bases separating them. The CDR3 bases are TGTGCCAGCAGCTTTGGGACAATGGGGGAGCAGTACTTC. Its protein product is CASSFGTMGEQYF.

The chain couples TRBV19 to TRBJ2-2; 7 positions match TRBD1. Germline CDR1 LNHDA, CDR2 SQIVND (reference sequence). This CDR3 region has 14 residues. Trimming removed 4 bases from V and 4 bases from J; junction bases left unmatched: 3. The CDR3, as DNA: TGTGCCAGTAGTACGGACAGGCCCACCGGGGAGCTGTTTTTT. Encoded protein: CASSTDRPTGELFF.

The chain links TRBV30 to TRBJ1-5; no clear D. Germline CDR1 and CDR2: GTSNPN and SVGIG (reference sequence). The CDR3 is 13 residues long. V shed 5 bases and J shed 2 bases, with 10 bases lying between them. The DNA for the CDR3 is TGTGCCTGGGGGAACCGGGGCAATCAGCCCCAGCATTTT. Translating gives CAWGNRGNQPQHF.

The chain employs TRBV7-9 and TRBJ1-2; D is perhaps TRBD1 (5 bases). CDR1 and CDR2 (germline): SEHNR, FQNEAQ (reference sequence). V lost 1 base to trimming and J lost 8 bases, with 8 bases between them. This CDR3 has 12 amino acids. The CDR3, as DNA: TGTGCCAGCAGCTTAGGGGGCGGCGGCTACACCTTC. This translates into CASSLGGGGYTF.

V gene TRBV5-4 combines with J gene TRBJ2-7; TRBD1 matches 8 bases. V shed 7 bases, J shed 5 bases, and the junction held 11 bases outside the gene matches. The CDR3 loop spans 14 amino acids. Germline V gives CDR1 SGHNT, CDR2 YYREEE (reference sequence). In DNA, the CDR3 is TGTGCCAGCGGGGGAATGGACAGGGCCGACGAGCAGTACTTC. It codes for CASGGMDRADEQYF.

The rearrangement links TRBV24-1 to TRBJ2-1; 11 nucleotides match TRBD2. Germline CDR1 KGHDR, CDR2 SFDVKD. The CDR3 is 20 residues long. The trim removed 4 bases at V and 0 bases at J, leaving 13 bases unmatched. The CDR3 nucleotides are TGTGCCACCAGTGACCCCGGGACCATAGGACTAGCGGGCTCCTACAATGAGCAGTTCTTC. Encoded protein: CATSDPGTIGLAGSYNEQFF.

In the case of this clone: The same CDR3 can be traced to other DNA sequences in this sample. This chain joins TRBV5-1 and TRBJ1-1, with a possible D match to TRBD1 (6 bases). V lost 0 bases and J 3 bases, leaving 15 bases between the germline ends. The CDR3 runs 16 residues. The germline V gene has CDR1 SGHRS and CDR2 YFSETQ. The CDR3 here is CASSLEVTGIYTEAFF. Written as DNA, the CDR3 is TGCGCCAGCAGCTTGGAGGTAACAGGGATTTACACTGAAGCTTTCTTT.

The genes are TRBV10-2 and TRBJ1-5; TRBD1 agrees at 7 bases. Germline CDR1 reads WSHSY; CDR2 reads SAAADI. V trimming: 8 bases; J trimming: 5 bases; junction bases outside the gene matches: 12. This CDR3 comprises 15 residues. CDR3: CASGKTGTRDQPQHF. The CDR3 region has the DNA TGCGCCAGCGGTAAGACAGGGACTCGGGATCAGCCCCAGCATTTT.

V gene TRBV5-1 combines with J gene TRBJ1-2; D call uncertain. Per the germline V gene, CDR1 is SGHRS and CDR2 is YFSETQ. There are 13 residues in the CDR3. V shed 0 bases and J shed 4 bases, with 7 bases lying between them. The CDR3 sequence is CASSLGAGYGYTF. Here the CDR3 DNA reads TGCGCCAGCAGCTTGGGGGCAGGCTATGGCTACACCTTC.

The chain has TRBV5-5 and TRBJ1-5; possible D gene TRBD1, 5 bases. This CDR3 spans 15 amino acids. From germline, CDR1 is SGHKS and CDR2 YYEKEE (reference sequence). V lost 1 base and J lost 2, with 10 bases in between. CDR3 residues: CASSLWRGGNQPQHF. Written as DNA, the CDR3 is TGTGCCAGCAGCTTGTGGCGGGGGGGCAATCAGCCCCAGCATTTT.

The genes are TRBV7-9 and TRBJ2-1; 7 positions agree with TRBD1. The trim removed 5 bases at V and 5 bases at J, leaving 9 bases unmatched. The CDR3 spans 15 residues. Germline loops: CDR1 SEHNR, CDR2 FQNEAQ (reference sequence). The DNA for the CDR3 is TGTGCCAGCAGCGCATTCCGGGACAGAGACAATGAGCAGTTCTTC. As protein: CASSAFRDRDNEQFF.

This clone was observed once. The V gene is TRBV19, the J gene TRBJ1-1; D unresolved. The CDR3 has 13 amino acids. In germline, CDR1 is LNHDA, CDR2 SQIVND (reference sequence). Trimming removed 5 bases at V and 2 bases at J, with 9 bases between. CDR3 sequence reads: CASSLELNTEAFF. CDR3 DNA sequence: TGTGCCAGTAGTTTGGAGTTAAACACTGAAGCTTTCTTT.

The V and J genes are TRBV10-3 and TRBJ2-5; TRBD2 aligns across 14 bases. CDR1 is ENHRY, CDR2 SYGVKD, per germline. The CDR3 consists of 16 residues. Trimming removed 4 bases from V and 5 bases from J; junction bases left unmatched: 6. The CDR3 DNA reads TGTGCCATCAGTGTGACTAGCGGGAGGGCCGGGGAGACCCAGTACTTC. This encodes CAISVTSGRAGETQYF.

The chain uses TRBV5-6 and TRBJ2-7; D gene ambiguous. With 4 bases removed from V and 8 bases from J, the gap between germline ends came to 16 bases. This CDR3 region has 13 residues. The germline V gene has CDR1 SGHDT and CDR2 YYEEEE. CDR3 residues: CASSPLSNRKQYF. The CDR3, as DNA: TGTGCCAGCAGCCCACTCTCAAACAGAAAGCAGTACTTC.

The gene calls are TRBV4-1 and TRBJ1-1; 10 nucleotides agree with TRBD1. Germline V gene sequence: CDR1 MGHRA, CDR2 YSYEKL. The CDR3 is made up of 17 amino acids. Losses at the gene ends were 1 base for V and 1 base for J; bases not matched to a gene: 6. The CDR3 spells CASSQGWGQGPNTEAFF. CDR3 DNA: TGCGCCAGCAGCCAAGGTTGGGGACAGGGGCCGAACACTGAAGCTTTCTTT.

The chain joins TRBV7-9 to TRBJ2-2; D gene uncertain. Germline V lookup: CDR1 SEHNR, CDR2 FQNEAQ (reference sequence). Trimming removed 10 bases at V and 4 bases at J, with 4 bases between. The CDR3 runs to 10 residues. The CDR3 loop reads CATITGELFF. CDR3 bases: TGTGCCACTATCACCGGGGAGCTGTTTTTT. Full variable domain (remainder filled in from reference TRBV7-9 and TRBJ2-2): DTGVSQNPRHKITKRGQNVTFRCDPISEHNRLYWYRQTLGQGPEFLTYFQNEAQLEKSRLLSDRFSAERPKGSFSTLEIQRTEQGDSAMYLCATITGELFFGEGSRLTVL.

This sequence joins TRBV5-5 and TRBJ1-2, with D possibly TRBD1 on 5 matching bases. The germline V and J ends were trimmed by 4 bases and 6 bases, with 13 bases remaining between them. The germline V gene encodes CDR1 SGHKS and CDR2 YYEKEE (reference sequence). The CDR3 consists of 13 residues. CDR3 DNA sequence: TGTGCCAGCAGCCGAGCGAAACAGGATGGCTACACCTTC. Residues: CASSRAKQDGYTF. Based on the CDR3 plus reference TRBV5-5 and TRBJ1-2, the full variable domain is DAGVTQSPTHLIKTRGQQVTLRCSPISGHKSVSWYQQVLGQGPQFIFQYYEKEERGRGNFPDRFSARQFPNYSSELNVNALLLGDSALYLCASSRAKQDGYTFGSGTRLTVV.

This clone was found once. This rearrangement joins TRBV7-2 to TRBJ2-5; D is perhaps TRBD1 (6 bases). V was clipped by 5 bases and J by 1 base, with 14 bases between them. This CDR3 contains 15 residues. Germline CDR1 reads SGHTA; CDR2 reads FQGNSA. The CDR3 protein is CASSIQTGPQETQYF. The CDR3, as DNA: TGTGCCAGCAGCATTCAGACAGGCCCCCAAGAGACCCAGTACTTC. The entire variable domain, with the rest obtained from reference TRBV7-2 and TRBJ2-5, is as follows: GAGVSQSPSNKVTEKGKDVELRCDPISGHTALYWYRQSLGQGLEFLIYFQGNSAPDKSGLPSDRFSAERTGGSVSTLTIQRTQQEDSAVYLCASSIQTGPQETQYFGPGTRLLVL.

V and J are TRBV11-3 and TRBJ2-2, with D perhaps TRBD1 (6 bases). From germline, CDR1 is SGHNT and CDR2 YENEEA. Trimming left V 1 base short and J 4 bases short, with 13 bases between. CDR3 length: 16 residues. The CDR3 spells CASSLATGRVTGELFF. The CDR3 bases are TGTGCCAGCAGCTTAGCTACAGGGCGGGTCACCGGGGAGCTGTTTTTT. The full variable domain, completed using reference TRBV11-3 and TRBJ2-2, is EAGVVQSPRYKIIEKKQPVAFWCNPISGHNTLYWYLQNLGQGPELLIRYENEEAVDDSQLPKDRFSAERLKGVDSTLKIQPAELGDSAVYLCASSLATGRVTGELFFGEGSRLTVL.

The chain has TRBV19 and TRBJ2-2, with TRBD2 identical over 9 bases. This CDR3 spans 14 amino acids. The V gene's germline CDR1 is LNHDA and CDR2 SQIVND (reference sequence). V lost 5 bases and J lost 6; bases outside the gene matches: 4. CDR3 sequence reads: CASSAGLASGELFF. The DNA of the CDR3 is TGTGCCAGTAGTGCGGGACTAGCCTCCGGGGAGCTGTTTTTT.

The chain carries TRBV18 and TRBJ1-1, with TRBD1 identical over 8 bases. CDR1 is KGHSH, CDR2 LQKENI, per germline. J lost 2 bases, V lost 5 bases, and 4 bases had no gene match. The CDR3 extends over 14 amino acids. CDR3 sequence: CASSRDRSNTEAFF. The CDR3 region has the DNA TGTGCCAGCTCAAGGGACAGGAGCAACACTGAAGCTTTCTTT.

This clone showed up just a few times. V usage is TRBV28 and J usage is TRBJ2-1, with TRBD1 matching 8 bases. CDR1 and CDR2 from the germline V gene are MDHEN and SYDVKM. V lost 6 bases, J lost 7 bases, and 8 bases stayed unmatched. The CDR3 has 14 residues. CDR3 loop: CASRGQGLGNEQFF. The CDR3 DNA follows: TGTGCCAGCAGAGGACAGGGTTTGGGTAATGAGCAGTTCTTC.

The V and J genes are TRBV9 and TRBJ1-6, with D unclear. The CDR3 length is 13 residues. The V gene's germline CDR1 is SGDLS and CDR2 YYNGEE. Between the trimmed V and J ends, which lost 3 bases and 5 bases, there was a span of 6 bases. The CDR3 sequence: CASSGQDNSPLHF. In DNA, the CDR3 is TGTGCCAGCAGCGGTCAGGATAATTCACCCCTCCACTTT.

The rearrangement uses TRBV19 and TRBJ1-5; 9 nucleotides line up with TRBD1. Germline assignment: CDR1 LNHDA and CDR2 SQIVND (reference sequence). CDR3 size: 17 residues. Trimming took 7 bases from V and 0 from J; bases not matched to a gene: 10. This CDR3 reads CASKTATGGYSNQPQHF. CDR3 nucleotide sequence: TGTGCCAGTAAGACCGCGACAGGGGGATATAGCAATCAGCCCCAGCATTTT.

The chain couples TRBV29-1 to TRBJ2-1; no firm D call. V lost 4 bases and J 0 bases, leaving 7 bases between the germline ends. Germline V lookup: CDR1 SQVTM, CDR2 ANQGSEA. The CDR3 loop spans 13 amino acids. The CDR3 nucleotides are TGCAGCGTTGCACCGAGCTCCTACAATGAGCAGTTCTTC. This gives the protein CSVAPSSYNEQFF.